The 2 T cell receptor beta chains presented below share a single source sample, sequenced in a study of T cells in Graves' hyperthyroidism and ophthalmopathy. Amplification yielded TCR beta CDR3 regions, with RNA transcripts as the source. HTBI primers were employed in a first-round RT-PCR of the TCR CDR3. Each CDR3 protein is one row after TCRdb ran MiXCR on the multiplex PCR reads. The table has 450,000 to 700,000 distinct CDR3 sequences, roughly 50% seen once. Sequenced material: peripheral blood or thyroid tissue (not recorded which). The receptors were sampled from an adult woman with Graves' disease, either hyperthyroidism or ophthalmopathy (not recorded which).

Points on this clonotype: This may stem from a read error, because a much larger clone lies one nucleotide away. The gene calls are TRBV7-4 and TRBJ2-5; D is unresolved. CDR1 SGHVT and CDR2 SQSDAQ come from the germline V gene. The CDR3 runs 15 residues. The V end was cut by 6 bases, the J end by 5 bases, with 19 bases between. The CDR3 DNA follows: TGTGCCAGCAGTACCCCCCGAGCTATCGAGGAGACCCAGTACTTC. Its protein product is CASSTPRAIEETQYF.

This rearrangement joins TRBV20-1 to TRBJ2-3; D not certain. CDR1 is DFQATT and CDR2 is SNEGSKA in the germline V gene (reference sequence). The length of the CDR3 is 11 residues. Between the trimmed V and J ends, which lost 4 bases and 4 bases, there was a span of 6 bases. CDR3 coding DNA: TGCAGTGCTAAAAACGCAGATACGCAGTATTTT. Translated, it gives CSAKNADTQYF.